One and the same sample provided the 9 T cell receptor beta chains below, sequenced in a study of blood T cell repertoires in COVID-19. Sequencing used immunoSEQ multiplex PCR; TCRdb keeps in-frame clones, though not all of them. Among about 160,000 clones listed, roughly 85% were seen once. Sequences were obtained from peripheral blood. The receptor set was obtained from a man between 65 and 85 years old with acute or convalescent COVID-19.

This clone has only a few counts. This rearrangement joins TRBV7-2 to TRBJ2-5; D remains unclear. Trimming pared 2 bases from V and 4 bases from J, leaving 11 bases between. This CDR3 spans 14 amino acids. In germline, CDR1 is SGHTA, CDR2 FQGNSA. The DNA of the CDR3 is TGTGCCAGCAGCTTACAGACAACCCCAGAGACCCAGTACTTC. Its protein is CASSLQTTPETQYF.

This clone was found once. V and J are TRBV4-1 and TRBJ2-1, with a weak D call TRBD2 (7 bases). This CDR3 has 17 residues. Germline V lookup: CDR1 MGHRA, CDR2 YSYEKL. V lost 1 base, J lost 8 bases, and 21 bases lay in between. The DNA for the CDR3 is TGCGCCAGCAGCCAAGGTGAGCGGGACAACAAAATGGATGAGCAGTTCTTC. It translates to CASSQGERDNKMDEQFF.

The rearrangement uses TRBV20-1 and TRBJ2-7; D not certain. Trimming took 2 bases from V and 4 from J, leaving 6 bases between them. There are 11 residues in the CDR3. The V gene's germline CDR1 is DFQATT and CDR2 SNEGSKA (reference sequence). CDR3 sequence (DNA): TGCAGTGCTAGATTCGGGTACGAGCAGTACTTC. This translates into CSARFGYEQYF.

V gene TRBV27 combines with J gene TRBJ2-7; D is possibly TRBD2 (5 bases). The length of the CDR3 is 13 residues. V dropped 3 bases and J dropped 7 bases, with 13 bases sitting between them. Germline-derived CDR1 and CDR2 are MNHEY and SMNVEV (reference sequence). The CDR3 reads CASSLGGPGEQYF. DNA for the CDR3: TGTGCCAGCAGTTTGGGTGGGCCGGGGGAGCAGTACTTC.

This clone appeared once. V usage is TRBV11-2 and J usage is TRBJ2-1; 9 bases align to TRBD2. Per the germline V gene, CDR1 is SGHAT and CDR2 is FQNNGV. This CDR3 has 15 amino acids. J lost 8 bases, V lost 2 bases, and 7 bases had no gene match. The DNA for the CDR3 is TGTGCCAGCAGCTTAAGGATAATAGCGGGGGATGAGCAGTTCTTC. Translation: CASSLRIIAGDEQFF.

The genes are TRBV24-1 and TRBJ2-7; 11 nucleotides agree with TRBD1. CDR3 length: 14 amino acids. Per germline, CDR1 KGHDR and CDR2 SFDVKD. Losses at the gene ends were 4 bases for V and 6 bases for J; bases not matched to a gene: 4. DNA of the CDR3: TGTGCCACCAGTGACACCGGGACAGGGGGCGAGCAGTACTTC. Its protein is CATSDTGTGGEQYF.

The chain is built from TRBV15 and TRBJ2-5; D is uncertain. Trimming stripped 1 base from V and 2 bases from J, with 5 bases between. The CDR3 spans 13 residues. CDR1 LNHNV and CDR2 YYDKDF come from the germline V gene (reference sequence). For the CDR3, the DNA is TGTGCCACCAGCAGAGCGGTACAAGAGACCCAGTACTTC. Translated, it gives CATSRAVQETQYF.

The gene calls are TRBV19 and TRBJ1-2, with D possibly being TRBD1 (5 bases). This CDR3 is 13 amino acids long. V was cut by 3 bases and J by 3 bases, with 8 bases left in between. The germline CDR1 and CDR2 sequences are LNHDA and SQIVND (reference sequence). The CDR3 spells CASSISGHYGYTF. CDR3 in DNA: TGTGCCAGTAGTATTTCAGGGCACTATGGCTACACCTTC. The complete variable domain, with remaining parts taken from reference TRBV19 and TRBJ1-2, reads DGGITQSPKYLFRKEGQNVTLSCEQNLNHDAMYWYRQDPGQGLRLIYYSQIVNDFQKGDIAEGYSVSREKKESFPLTVTSAQKNPTAFYLCASSISGHYGYTFGSGTRLTVV.

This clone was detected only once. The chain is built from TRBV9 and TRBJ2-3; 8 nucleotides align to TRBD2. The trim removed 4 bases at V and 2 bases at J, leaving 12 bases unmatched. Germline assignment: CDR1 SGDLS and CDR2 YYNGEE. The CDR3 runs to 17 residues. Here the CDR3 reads CASSPLGAGGPTDTQYF. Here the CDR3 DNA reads TGTGCCAGCAGCCCACTTGGGGCGGGAGGCCCCACAGATACGCAGTATTTT.